This T cell receptor beta chain was recovered during a study of blood T cell repertoires in COVID-19 (dated by TCRdb to about 2020). In terms of the full investigation: Samples from collaborators originated in the United States, Italy and Spain and spanned both the acute and convalescent phases of COVID-19. The prospective study material was composed of cDNA or gDNA derived from T cells, B-cell-depleted T cells, or PBMCs. Deeply sampled blood TCRbeta repertoires from subjects exposed to, actively infected with, or recovered from COVID-19 were included in the dataset. A freely available public database, intended as a resource for researchers studying the immune response to SARS-CoV-2, is where the repertoires were released. The samples were drawn from two sources: the first 160 participants of the ongoing ImmuneRACE study, and 950 to 1,500 subjects contributed by 6 global collaborators. Nearly every sample came with metadata listing a de-identified subject ID, COVID-19 status, age in years and sex. Where available, HLA class I and class II types were taken from metadata supplied by the sample provider and were not determined by assay-based typing.

In the prospective study, participants were about 18 to 100 years old, resided in 24 geographic areas of the United States, and were enrolled through a virtual design. To assign participants to cohorts, the prospective study relied on clinical history that participants themselves reported in a screening survey and a study questionnaire. For ImmuneRACE Cohort 3, a participant was defined as recovered based on two consecutive negative NP/OP PCR tests, clearance by a healthcare professional, or resolution of symptoms. Each participant in the prospective study had whole blood, serum and a nasopharyngeal or oropharyngeal swab collected by mobile phlebotomists. Prospective study participants could optionally give additional blood draws and questionnaires over an approximately two-month period. Before DNA extraction, blood samples from the prospective study were shipped at room temperature or frozen.

Study-level results and caveats: The quantity of clinical and demographic metadata differed by source and by participant and was supplied without curation.

Trimming accounts for 0 bases at V and 1 base at J, while the number of junction bases matched to no gene is 12. The germline V gene provides CDR1 LGHNA and CDR2 YNFKEQ. The CDR3 has 18 amino acids, counting the end cysteine and phenylalanine. The only DNA kept is the CDR3, 54 bases in frame from the first base. As for this clone: The antigen it recognizes is unknown. There are no base qualities to consult, and no much larger clone falls within one base.

TCRbeta CDR3 regions were amplified from genomic DNA using the immunoSEQ Assay, a bias-controlled multiplex PCR. Under the source paper's analysis protocol: The number of nucleated cells in each sample was estimated from the amplification of reference gene primers within the assay. To quantify the absolute abundance of each unique TCRbeta CDR3 rearrangement, sequence reads were collapsed and filtered. For each sample, productive Simpson clonality was calculated as the square root of Simpson's diversity index over productive rearrangements. Sourced from immuneACCESS, this table was stored by TCRdb with only in-frame sequences that have V and J called. A share of the clones is absent; for the studies checked, an unresolved V gene accounts for under half, and the remainder has no known explanation. V and J calls and clone size follow that table, whereas D and trimming were derived from the DNA. This sample lists about 320,000 clones; 80% to 90% were detected once. About 5% of the sample belongs to the ten largest clones.

This receptor was obtained from a man aged 25 to 45 who had recovered from COVID-19. The sequencing sample was made of PBMCs or T cells enriched from blood (not recorded which). The rearrangement joined TRBV4-2 to TRBJ2-7, and 7 junction bases match TRBD1. The CDR3 region: CASSQEVPTGDSSYEQYF. The DNA sequence reads TGTGCCAGCAGCCAAGAAGTCCCCACAGGGGACAGTTCCTACGAGCAGTACTTC.